Listed here are 10 T cell receptor beta chains from one sample, sequenced in a study of blood T cell repertoires in COVID-19. Assay: immunoSEQ multiplex PCR; the TCRdb copy retains only in-frame clones and omits some. Of about 110,000 clones in the sample, approximately 70% were seen once. Specimen: peripheral blood. All receptors derive from a man aged 80 or over with acute or convalescent COVID-19.

This sequence joins TRBV4-3 and TRBJ2-1; TRBD2 is a possible D gene (5 bases). The CDR3 is 15 residues long. Trimming pared 1 base from V and 6 bases from J, leaving 13 bases between. CDR1 and CDR2 (germline): LGHNA, YSLEER. In DNA form, the CDR3 reads TGCGCCAGCAGCCAAGCCCTAGCAGTACTCAATGAGCAGTTCTTC. This codes for CASSQALAVLNEQFF.

The V and J genes are TRBV6-5 and TRBJ2-3; 14 bases are a match to TRBD2. Germline-derived CDR1 and CDR2 are MNHEY and SVGAGI. The CDR3 covers 15 residues. V was pared by 7 bases and J by 7 bases, with 7 bases of the junction left unmatched. The CDR3 DNA follows: TGTGCCAGCATCACCGGGACTAGCGGGAGTAATACGCAGTATTTT. Translated: CASITGTSGSNTQYF.

To note about this clone: The junction differs from germline at one of its ends, possibly a read error. The chain is built from TRBV11-2 and TRBJ2-7; possibly TRBD1 for D (5 bases). The CDR3 sequence is 13 residues long. The V gene's germline CDR1 is SGHAT and CDR2 FQNNGV. The CDR3 bases are TGTGCCAGCAGCTTACGCGGTCAGGGTTGGGGCTCCTTC. Protein: CASSLRGQGWGSF.

This clone appeared a few times. The chain combines TRBV11-2 with TRBJ2-1; the match to TRBD1 covers 11 bases. Germline CDR1 is SGHAT and CDR2 is FQNNGV. The junction had 6 bases not matched to a gene; V was cut back by 1 base and J by 4 bases. This CDR3 has 17 residues. The CDR3 spells CASSLGSGTGGYNEQFF. The CDR3 DNA reads as TGTGCCAGCAGCTTAGGTTCCGGGACAGGGGGTTACAATGAGCAGTTCTTC.

The chain uses TRBV11-2 and TRBJ2-5; the match to TRBD1 covers 7 bases. CDR1 SGHAT and CDR2 FQNNGV come from the germline V gene. Losses at the gene ends were 0 bases for V and 5 bases for J; bases not matched to a gene: 0. CDR3 length: 13 amino acids. In DNA form, the CDR3 reads TGTGCCAGCAGCTTAGACAGGGGGGAGACCCAGTACTTC. It yields the protein CASSLDRGETQYF.

V gene TRBV5-4 combines with J gene TRBJ2-5; 9 bases map to TRBD2. The germline V gene encodes CDR1 SGHNT and CDR2 YYREEE (reference sequence). This CDR3 region has 15 residues. J gave up 2 bases and V 2 bases, and 4 bases lay outside the gene matches. The DNA of the CDR3 is TGTGCCAGCAGCTTTCAGCGGGGGGATCAAGAGACCCAGTACTTC. Its protein product is CASSFQRGDQETQYF.

The chain employs TRBV24-1 and TRBJ1-5; TRBD1 is a possible D gene (6 bases). Deletions cut 4 bases from V and 5 bases from J, with 14 bases between. The CDR3 runs to 15 residues. Germline values: CDR1 KGHDR, CDR2 SFDVKD. The CDR3 DNA sequence: TGTGCCACCAGTGAAGGGGGTCCGGCGGATCAGCCCCAGCATTTT. Amino acids: CATSEGGPADQPQHF.

This clone was detected a few times. The V gene is TRBV5-8, the J gene TRBJ2-5; 7 bases are a match to TRBD2. With 2 bases clipped from V and 5 bases from J, the junction kept 6 bases outside the gene matches. The CDR3 runs 14 residues. Germline loops: CDR1 SGHTS, CDR2 YDEGEE. The CDR3 sequence is CASSFRGRVETQYF. The CDR3 bases are TGTGCCAGCAGCTTCCGGGGGAGGGTGGAGACCCAGTACTTC.

This chain links TRBV29-1 with TRBJ2-5, with 8 bases identical to TRBD2. In germline, CDR1 is SQVTM, CDR2 ANQGSEA. The CDR3 is made up of 13 amino acids. With V trimmed by 6 bases and J by 0 bases, 3 bases remained unmatched. The DNA of the CDR3 is TGCAGCGTGGATAGCGGGAACCAAGAGACCCAGTACTTC. This codes for CSVDSGNQETQYF. Based on the CDR3 plus reference TRBV29-1 and TRBJ2-5, the full variable domain is SAVISQKPSRDICQRGTSLTIQCQVDSQVTMMFWYRQQPGQSLTLIATANQGSEATYESGFVIDKFPISRPNLTFSTLTVSNMSPEDSSIYLCSVDSGNQETQYFGPGTRLLVL.

This rearrangement joins TRBV11-2 to TRBJ1-6; D not resolved. This CDR3 contains 13 residues. In germline, CDR1 is SGHAT, CDR2 FQNNGV. V lost 0 bases and J lost 10, with 7 bases in between. CDR3 DNA sequence: TGTGCCAGCAGCTTAGATCTCTTGTCACCCCTCCACTTT. Protein: CASSLDLLSPLHF.